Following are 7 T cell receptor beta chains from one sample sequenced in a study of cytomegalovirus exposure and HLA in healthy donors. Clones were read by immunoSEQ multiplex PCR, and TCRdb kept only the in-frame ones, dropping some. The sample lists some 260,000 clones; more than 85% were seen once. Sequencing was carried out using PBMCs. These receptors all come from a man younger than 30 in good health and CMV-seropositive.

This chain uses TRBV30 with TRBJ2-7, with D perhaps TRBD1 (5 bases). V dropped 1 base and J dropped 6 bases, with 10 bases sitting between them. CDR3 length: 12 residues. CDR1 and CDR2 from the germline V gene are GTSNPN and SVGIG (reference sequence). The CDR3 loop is CAWSAGRVEQYF. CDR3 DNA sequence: TGTGCCTGGAGTGCCGGCAGGGTCGAGCAGTACTTC.

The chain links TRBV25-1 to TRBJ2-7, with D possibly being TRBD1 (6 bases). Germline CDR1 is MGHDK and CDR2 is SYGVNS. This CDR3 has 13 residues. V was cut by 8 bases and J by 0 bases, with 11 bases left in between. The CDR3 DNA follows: TGTGCCAGCGAAAACAGGGTCTCCTACGAGCAGTACTTC. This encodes CASENRVSYEQYF.

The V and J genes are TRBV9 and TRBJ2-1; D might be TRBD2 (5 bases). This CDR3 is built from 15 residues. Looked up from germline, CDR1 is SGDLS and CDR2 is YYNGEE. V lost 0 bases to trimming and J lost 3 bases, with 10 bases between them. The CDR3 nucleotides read TGTGCCAGCAGCGTAGATTGGGAGTACTACAATGAGCAGTTCTTC. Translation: CASSVDWEYYNEQFF.

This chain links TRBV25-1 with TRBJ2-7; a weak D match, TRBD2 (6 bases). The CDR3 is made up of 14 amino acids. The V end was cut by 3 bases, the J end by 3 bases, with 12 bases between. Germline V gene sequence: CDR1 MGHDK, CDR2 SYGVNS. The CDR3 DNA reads TGTGCCAGCAGTGACAGGAGGGGATACTACGAGCAGTACTTC. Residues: CASSDRRGYYEQYF.

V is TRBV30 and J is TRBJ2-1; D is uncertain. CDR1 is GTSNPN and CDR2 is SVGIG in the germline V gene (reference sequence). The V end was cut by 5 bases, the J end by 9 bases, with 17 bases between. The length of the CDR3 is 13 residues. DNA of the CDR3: TGTGCCTGGGAGAGAGTAGCAGTAGGTGAGCAGTTCTTC. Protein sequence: CAWERVAVGEQFF. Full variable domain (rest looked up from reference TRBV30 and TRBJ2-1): SQTIHQWPATLVQPVGSPLSLECTVEGTSNPNLYWYRQAAGRGLQLLFYSVGIGQISSEVPQNLSASRPQDRQFILSSKKLLLSDSGFYLCAWERVAVGEQFFGPGTRLTVL.

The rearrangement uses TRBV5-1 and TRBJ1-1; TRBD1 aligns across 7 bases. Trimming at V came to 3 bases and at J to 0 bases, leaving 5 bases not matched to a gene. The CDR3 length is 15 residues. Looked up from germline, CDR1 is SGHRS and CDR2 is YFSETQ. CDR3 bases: TGCGCCAGCAGCTGGGGACAGTCGGTGAACACTGAAGCTTTCTTT. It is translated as CASSWGQSVNTEAFF.

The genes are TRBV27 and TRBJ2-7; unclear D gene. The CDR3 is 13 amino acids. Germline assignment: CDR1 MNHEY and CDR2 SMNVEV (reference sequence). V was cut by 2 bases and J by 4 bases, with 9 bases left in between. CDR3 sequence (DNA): TGTGCCAGCAGTTTAGGTTATCAGTACGAGCAGTACTTC. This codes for CASSLGYQYEQYF.